This TCR beta chain is from a study of T cells in Graves' hyperthyroidism and ophthalmopathy (dated by TCRdb to about 2019). Background on the whole study: Peripheral blood was collected at initial diagnosis, before any treatment. The 75 to 100 discovery patients were randomly split 7:3 into training and test sets. Following sampling, methimazole starting at 30 mg daily was given to hyperthyroidism patients, and high-dose intravenous methylprednisolone was given to ophthalmopathy patients. The study also compared thyroid tissue and blood T-cell repertoires from more than five Graves' hyperthyroidism patients. A discovery cohort of about 95 patients, approximately 45 with Graves' ophthalmopathy and more than 55 with stable Graves' hyperthyroidism, was used to find distinguishing TCR V-J signatures. Whether ophthalmopathy could be predicted prospectively was tested in an independent validation cohort made up of 18 to 20 hyperthyroidism patients plus 17 patients who later progressed to ophthalmopathy. The paper reports TCR Vbeta CDR3 sequencing of 135 peripheral blood samples: over 40 ophthalmopathy, fewer than 85 hyperthyroidism and around 17 progressor patients.

The TCR beta CDR3 regions were amplified from the RNA transcripts. The TCR CDR3 was subjected to a first round of RT-PCR using the HTBI primer set and the Qiagen OneStep RT-PCR kit. The libraries were constructed in a second round of multiplex PCR and then size-selected and purified. Libraries were sequenced paired-end with 100 bp reads on an Illumina HiSeq2000. In the paper's pipeline: SOAPnuke was used to process the raw data, with reads discarded if the reads contained adapters or uncalled bases, had a mean Phred below 15, or lacked an exact constant-primer or identifier match. High-quality paired reads were merged using COPE v1.2.5, and each unique nucleotide sequence was defined as a clonotype. MiTCR v1.1 was used to align the clonotypes against IMGT TRBV, TRBD and TRBJ reference segments. The analysis included only V-J combinations with a frequency above 0.0001, which together covered around 99% of the repertoires. The TCS score was defined as F50 (clonal expansion) divided by E x V (chaos), with BLOSUM62-based TCRdist calculated between CDR3 peptides within each V-J. Welch's t-statistics and random forest reduced around 520 V-J features to around 14, which were used in a naive Bayes classifier (R e1071). In TCRdb, the public reads were trimmed at Q25 with fastp and aligned with MiXCR, with productive beta chains retained. Rows matching on CDR3 protein sequence are summarized as one entry with the most common DNA and genes. TCRdb's processing, not the study's, gives the V and J calls here. This sample has about 640,000 distinct CDR3 sequences in its table, and around 20% of those were observed once. The leading ten clones occupy 34% of the sample.

This clonotype was counted ten times or more. Its binding antigen is unknown. Base-call qualities are not available, and no considerably larger clone is one nucleotide away. Broad study findings and their caveats: No statistical method was used to fix the sample size in advance, and group allocation was not hidden from the investigators. Most expanded thyroid clonotypes (frequency above 0.001) were also detected in blood, a finding suggesting that blood repertoires may reflect thyroid immune responses. In validation, the model predicted progression to ophthalmopathy a median of about 6.5 months before onset, with about 64% sensitivity and about 72% specificity. A 13 V-J signature model separated ophthalmopathy from stable hyperthyroidism, with about 90% sensitivity and roughly 84% specificity in cross-validation and 80%/75% in testing.

The CDR3 runs 16 amino acids, cysteine and phenylalanine included. This entry keeps only the CDR3 DNA: 48 bases, framed from base 1. CDR1 and CDR2 are read off the germline V gene as SNHLY and FYNNEI. V loses 4 bases at its end and J loses 9 bases; junction bases beyond the gene matches: 15. Ophthalmopathy patients had moderately to severely active disease, Clinical Activity Score of at least 3, NOSPECS grade of at least 4, and duration under 3 months. Exclusion was applied to patients with uncontrolled infections, other autoimmune diseases, pregnancy or lactation. Clinical symptoms, serum thyroxine and TRAb, thyroid ultrasound, and orbital computed tomography formed the basis for the diagnoses. PBMCs were isolated from 10 ml of fresh peripheral blood by Ficoll-Paque density gradient centrifugation. Trizol reagent was used to extract total RNA, and RNA quality was then checked on an Agilent 2100 Bioanalyzer.

The source is a man aged 30 to 45 with Graves' ophthalmopathy. The chain uses TRBV2 and TRBJ2-7, and 10 bases in between align with TRBD1. Specimen: blood. CDR3 sequence: CASSVPPGTGVMGQYF. The sequence in DNA is TGTGCCAGCAGTGTACCCCCCGGGACAGGGGTGATGGGGCAGTACTTC.